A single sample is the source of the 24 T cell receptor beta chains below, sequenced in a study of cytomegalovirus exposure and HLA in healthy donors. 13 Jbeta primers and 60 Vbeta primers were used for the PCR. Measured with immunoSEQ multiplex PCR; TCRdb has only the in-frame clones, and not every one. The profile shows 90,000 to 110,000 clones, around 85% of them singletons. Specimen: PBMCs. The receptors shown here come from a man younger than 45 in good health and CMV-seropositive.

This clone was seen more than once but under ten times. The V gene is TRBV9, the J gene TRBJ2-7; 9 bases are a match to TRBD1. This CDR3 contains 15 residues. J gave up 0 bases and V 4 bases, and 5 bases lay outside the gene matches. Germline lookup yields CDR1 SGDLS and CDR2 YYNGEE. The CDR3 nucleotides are TGTGCCAGCAGCCTCGGGACAGGGAGCTCCTACGAGCAGTACTTC. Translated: CASSLGTGSSYEQYF.

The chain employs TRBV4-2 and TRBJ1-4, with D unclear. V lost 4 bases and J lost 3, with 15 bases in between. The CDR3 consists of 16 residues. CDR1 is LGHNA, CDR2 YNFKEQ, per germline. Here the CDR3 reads CASSLPPYRANEKLFF. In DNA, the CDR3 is TGTGCCAGCAGCCTCCCCCCCTATCGGGCTAATGAAAAACTGTTTTTT.

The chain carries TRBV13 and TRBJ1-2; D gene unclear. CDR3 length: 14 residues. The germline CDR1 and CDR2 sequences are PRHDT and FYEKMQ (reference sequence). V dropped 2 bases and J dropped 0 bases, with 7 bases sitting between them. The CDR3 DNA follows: TGTGCCAGCAGCTTAACTGGTACTAACTATGGCTACACCTTC. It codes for CASSLTGTNYGYTF.

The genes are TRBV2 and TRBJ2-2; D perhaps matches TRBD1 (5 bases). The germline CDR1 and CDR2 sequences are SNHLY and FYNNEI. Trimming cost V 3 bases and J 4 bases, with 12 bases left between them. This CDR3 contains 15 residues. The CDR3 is CASSDPRDATGELFF. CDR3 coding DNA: TGTGCCAGCAGTGACCCCAGGGATGCCACCGGGGAGCTGTTTTTT.

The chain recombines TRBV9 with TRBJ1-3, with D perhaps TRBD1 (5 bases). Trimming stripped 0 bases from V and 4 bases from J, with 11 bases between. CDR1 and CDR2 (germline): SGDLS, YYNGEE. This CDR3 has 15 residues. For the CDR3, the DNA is TGTGCCAGCAGCGTAGGGGGCAGCGACGGAAACACCATATATTTT. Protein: CASSVGGSDGNTIYF.

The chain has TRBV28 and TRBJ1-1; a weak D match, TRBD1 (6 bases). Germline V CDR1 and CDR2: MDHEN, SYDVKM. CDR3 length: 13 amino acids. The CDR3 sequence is CAIGGDLNTEAFF. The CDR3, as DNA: TGTGCAATAGGGGGGGACCTGAACACTGAAGCTTTCTTT. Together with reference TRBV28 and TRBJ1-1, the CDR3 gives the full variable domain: DVKVTQSSRYLVKRTGEKVFLECVQDMDHENMFWYRQDPGLGLRLIYFSYDVKMKEKGDIPEGYSVSREKKERFSLILESASTNQTSMYLCAIGGDLNTEAFFGQGTRLTVV.

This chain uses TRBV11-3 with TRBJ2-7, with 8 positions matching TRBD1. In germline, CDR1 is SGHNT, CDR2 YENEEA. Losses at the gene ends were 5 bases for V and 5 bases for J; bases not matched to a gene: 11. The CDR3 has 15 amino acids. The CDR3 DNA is TGTGCCAGCAGCCCCAGGACAGGGAAAAGGGACGAGCAGTACTTC. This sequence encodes CASSPRTGKRDEQYF.

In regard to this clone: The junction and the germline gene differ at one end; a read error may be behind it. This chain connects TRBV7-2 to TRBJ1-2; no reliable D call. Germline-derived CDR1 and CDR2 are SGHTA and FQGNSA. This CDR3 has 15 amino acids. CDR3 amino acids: CASSPYEVAGYGHTF. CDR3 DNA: TGTGCCAGCAGCCCGTACGAGGTGGCGGGCTATGGCCACACCTTC.

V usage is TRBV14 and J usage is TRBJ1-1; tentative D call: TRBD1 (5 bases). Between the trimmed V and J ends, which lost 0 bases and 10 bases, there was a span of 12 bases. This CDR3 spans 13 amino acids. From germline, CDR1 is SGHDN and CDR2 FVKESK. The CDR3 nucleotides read TGTGCCAGCAGCCAAGATCGAGTAGGGGCAGCTTTCTTT. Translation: CASSQDRVGAAFF. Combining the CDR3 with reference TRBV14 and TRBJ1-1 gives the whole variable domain EAGVTQFPSHSVIEKGQTVTLRCDPISGHDNLYWYRRVMGKEIKFLLHFVKESKQDESGMPNNRFLAERTGGTYSTLKVQPAELEDSGVYFCASSQDRVGAAFFGQGTRLTVV.

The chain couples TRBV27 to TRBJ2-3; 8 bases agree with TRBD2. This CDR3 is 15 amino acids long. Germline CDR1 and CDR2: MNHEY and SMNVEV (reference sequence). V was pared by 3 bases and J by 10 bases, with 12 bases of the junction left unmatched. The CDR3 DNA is TGTGCCAGCAGTTTCACTAGCGGCGAACGAGGTCCGCAGTATTTT. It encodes CASSFTSGERGPQYF.

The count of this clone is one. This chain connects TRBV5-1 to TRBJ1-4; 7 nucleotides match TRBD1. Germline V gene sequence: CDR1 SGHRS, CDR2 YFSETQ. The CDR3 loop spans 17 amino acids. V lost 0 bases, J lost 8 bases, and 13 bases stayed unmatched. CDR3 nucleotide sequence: TGCGCCAGCAGCTTGGGTAGGGCCCCGACAGGGAGGGAAAAACTGTTTTTT. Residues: CASSLGRAPTGREKLFF.

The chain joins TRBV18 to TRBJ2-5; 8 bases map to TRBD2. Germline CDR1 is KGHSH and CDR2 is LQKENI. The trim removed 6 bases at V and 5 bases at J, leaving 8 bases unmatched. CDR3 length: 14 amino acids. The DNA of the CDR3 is TGTGCCAGCTCGGGACTAGGGAAGGCGGAGACCCAGTACTTC. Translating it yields CASSGLGKAETQYF.

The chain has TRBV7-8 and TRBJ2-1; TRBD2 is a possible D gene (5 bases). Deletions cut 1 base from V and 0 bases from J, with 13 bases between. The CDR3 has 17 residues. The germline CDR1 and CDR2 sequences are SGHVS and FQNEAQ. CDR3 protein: CASSLGVGVPSYNEQFF. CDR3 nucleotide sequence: TGTGCCAGCAGCTTAGGGGTCGGGGTACCCTCCTACAATGAGCAGTTCTTC.

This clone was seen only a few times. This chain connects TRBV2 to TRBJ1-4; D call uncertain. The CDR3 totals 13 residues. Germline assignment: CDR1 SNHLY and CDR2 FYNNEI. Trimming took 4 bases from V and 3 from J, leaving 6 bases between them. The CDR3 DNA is TGTGCCAGCAGTGCTTTAGCTAATGAAAAACTGTTTTTT. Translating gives CASSALANEKLFF.

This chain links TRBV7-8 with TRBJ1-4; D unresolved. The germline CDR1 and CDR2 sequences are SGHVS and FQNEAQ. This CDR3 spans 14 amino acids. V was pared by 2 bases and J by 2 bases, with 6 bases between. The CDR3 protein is CASSLTVTNEKLFF. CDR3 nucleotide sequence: TGTGCCAGCAGCTTAACAGTGACTAATGAAAAACTGTTTTTT. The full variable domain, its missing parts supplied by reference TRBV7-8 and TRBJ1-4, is GAGVSQSPRYKVAKRGQDVALRCDPISGHVSLFWYQQALGQGPEFLTYFQNEAQLDKSGLPSDRFFAERPEGSVSTLKIQRTQQEDSAVYLCASSLTVTNEKLFFGSGTQLSVL.

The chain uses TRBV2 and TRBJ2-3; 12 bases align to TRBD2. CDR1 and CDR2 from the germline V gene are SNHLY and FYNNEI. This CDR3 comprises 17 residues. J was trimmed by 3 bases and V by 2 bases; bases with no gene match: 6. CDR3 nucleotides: TGTGCCAGCAGTGAAATCCCGACTAGCGGGGGAACAGATACGCAGTATTTT. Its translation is CASSEIPTSGGTDTQYF.

This chain's CDR3 is CASSATGGSDGYTF. As DNA, the CDR3 is TGTGCCAGCAGCGCGACAGGGGGCAGCGATGGCTACACCTTC. The chain carries TRBV9 and TRBJ1-2, with 10 bases that match TRBD1. The length of the CDR3 is 14 residues. Germline CDR1 SGDLS, CDR2 YYNGEE. The ends lost 3 bases at V and 6 bases at J; junction bases unmatched: 5. The whole variable domain, filled in from reference TRBV9 and TRBJ1-2, reads DSGVTQTPKHLITATGQRVTLRCSPRSGDLSVYWYQQSLDQGLQFLIQYYNGEERAKGNILERFSAQQFPDLHSELNLSSLELGDSALYFCASSATGGSDGYTFGSGTRLTVV.

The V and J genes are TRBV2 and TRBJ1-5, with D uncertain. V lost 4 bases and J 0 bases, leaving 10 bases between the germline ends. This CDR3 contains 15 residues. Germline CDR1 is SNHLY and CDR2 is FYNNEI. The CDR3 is CASSGGSNSNQPQHF. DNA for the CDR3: TGTGCCAGCAGTGGAGGGTCGAATAGCAATCAGCCCCAGCATTTT.

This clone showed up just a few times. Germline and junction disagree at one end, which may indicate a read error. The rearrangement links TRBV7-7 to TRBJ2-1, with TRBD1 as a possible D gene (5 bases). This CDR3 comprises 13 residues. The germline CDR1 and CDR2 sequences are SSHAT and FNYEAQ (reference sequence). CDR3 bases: TGTGCTAGCAGCCCTAATACAGGCAATGAGCAGTTCTTC. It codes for CASSPNTGNEQFF. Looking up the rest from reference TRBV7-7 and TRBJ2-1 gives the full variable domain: GAGVSQSPRYKVTKRGQDVTLRCDPISSHATLYWYQQALGQGPEFLTYFNYEAQPDKSGLPSDRFSAERPEGSISTLTIQRTEQRDSAMYRCASSPNTGNEQFFGPGTRLTVL.

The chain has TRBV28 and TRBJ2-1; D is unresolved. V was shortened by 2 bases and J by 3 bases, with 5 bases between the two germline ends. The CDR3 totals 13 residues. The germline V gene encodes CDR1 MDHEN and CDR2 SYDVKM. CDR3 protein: CASSLRLYNEQFF. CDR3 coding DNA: TGTGCCAGCAGTTTACGACTCTACAATGAGCAGTTCTTC.

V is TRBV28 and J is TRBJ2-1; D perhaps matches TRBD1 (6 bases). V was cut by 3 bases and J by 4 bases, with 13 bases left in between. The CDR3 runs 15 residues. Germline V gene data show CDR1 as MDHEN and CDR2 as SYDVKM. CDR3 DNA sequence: TGTGCCAGCAGTTTCCAGGACAGTGGTTACAATGAGCAGTTCTTC. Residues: CASSFQDSGYNEQFF.

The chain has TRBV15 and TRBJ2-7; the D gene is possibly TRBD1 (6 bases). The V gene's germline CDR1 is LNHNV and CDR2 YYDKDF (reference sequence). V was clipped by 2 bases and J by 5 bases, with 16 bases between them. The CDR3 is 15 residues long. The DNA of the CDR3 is TGTGCCACCAGCAGAAGCATCTCACAGGGAGACGAGCAGTACTTC. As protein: CATSRSISQGDEQYF.

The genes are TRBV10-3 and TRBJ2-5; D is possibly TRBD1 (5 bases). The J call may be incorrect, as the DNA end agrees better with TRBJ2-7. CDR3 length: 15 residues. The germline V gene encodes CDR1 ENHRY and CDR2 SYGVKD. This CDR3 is CAISDNRQISYEQYF. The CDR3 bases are TGTGCCATCAGTGATAATCGACAGATCTCCTACGAGCAGTACTTC.

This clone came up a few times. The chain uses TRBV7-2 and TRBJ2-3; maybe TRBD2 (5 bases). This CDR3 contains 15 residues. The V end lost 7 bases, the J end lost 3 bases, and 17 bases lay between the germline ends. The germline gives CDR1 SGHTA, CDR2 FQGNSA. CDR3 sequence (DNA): TGTGCCAGCATTATCCGGGGAACGTTAACAGATACGCAGTATTTT. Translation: CASIIRGTLTDTQYF.